The source of this TCR beta chain is a study of blood T cells in healthy people across ages. General study points: Both naive CD4+ cell counts and diversity were greater in long-lived donors than in aged donors.

V trimming: 4 bases; J trimming: 3 bases; junction bases outside the gene matches: 8. Germline CDR1 is SEHNR and CDR2 is FQNEAQ (reference sequence). The CDR3 runs 16 residues. Points on this clonotype: Its antigen is currently unknown. The conserved phenylalanine or tryptophan is not found at the CDR3 terminus, so this likely reflects a read error.

The use of a sample-barcoded 5' primer and a J-beta primer mix characterized a second PCR of 7 to 11 cycles. MiXCR, applied by TCRdb to the 5' RACE reads, yields one record per CDR3 protein. In the table there are about 640,000 distinct CDR3 sequences, approximately 50% of which are singletons. This receptor was identified in a man between 60 and 70 years old in good health. Sequencing input: blood. V usage is TRBV7-9 and J usage is TRBJ2-1; the match to TRBD2 covers 8 bases. CDR3 DNA sequence: TGTGCCAGCAGCTCCAGTGGCGGGGGGCTCTACAATGAGCAGTTCTTA. Translating it yields CASSSSGGGLYNEQFL.